The text below deals with one T cell receptor beta chain. This clone turned up a few times. Its specific antigen is unknown. No qualities accompany the bases; no much larger clone lies one base away. Genomic DNA was isolated from the sorted cells so that the TCRbeta CDR3 region could be sequenced. TCRbeta CDR3 regions were sequenced using the immunoSEQ Assay. What TCRdb holds here is the immuneACCESS table cut down to in-frame rearrangements. Part of the clones is not present; checked against another copy, under half of the missing clones reflect an unresolved V gene, and the others are unexplained. For this sample the table gives tens of thousands of clones, of which 80% to 90% were detected only once. Clones ranked in the top ten supply less than 2% of the sample. This sample was taken from a study of OX40 agonist ivuxolimab in advanced cancers. Looking at the study overall: The costimulatory receptor OX40 (CD134) was targeted by ivuxolimab, a fully human IgG2 agonistic monoclonal antibody. Of the 50 or so patients in dose escalation, some 20 had hepatocellular carcinoma, about 15 had melanoma, 9 had renal cell carcinoma and 9 had head and neck cancer. The point of sequencing TCRbeta in the periphery was to test whether ivuxolimab changed TCR sequence diversity and drove clonal T-cell expansion. The paper reports the monotherapy dose-escalation portion (N ≈ 52 patients) of the phase I ivuxolimab trial. The dose-escalation cohort was 82.7% male with a mean age of approximately 60 years, ranging from roughly 20 to 80. Patients were allowed to have had prior anti-PD-1, anti-PD-L1 or anti-CTLA-4 therapy, and approximately 40% of the dose-escalation patients had been treated with checkpoint inhibitors. Intravenous ivuxolimab was administered to patients every 2 weeks at six dose levels: 0.01, 0.1, 0.3, 1.5, 3 and 10 mg/kg. Partial responses occurred in three dose-escalation patients: two with cutaneous melanoma and one with hepatocellular carcinoma. Overall results and qualifications from the work: Partial responders in the 0.1-3.0 mg/kg groups had among the lowest normalized peripheral clonal expansion, especially among CD8+ T cells. Antigen specificity was not determined for the clonally expanded peripheral T cells. Low levels of normalized T-cell clonal expansion were also seen in some patients who did not respond. At doses from 0.1 to 3.0 mg/kg, clonal expansion was seen in both CD4+ and CD8+ blood T cells between baseline and week 6. After ivuxolimab, CD8+ T cells had more expanded clones than CD4+ T cells on average.

Patients with autoimmune disease history or receiving systemic immunosuppression were excluded from the trial. Peripheral blood for TCR sequencing was collected from all dose cohorts at baseline, on cycle 4 day 1, and on cycle 7 day 1. Samples came from an open-label, multicenter, first-in-human phase I dose-escalation trial of ivuxolimab. Adults with locally advanced or metastatic melanoma, renal cell carcinoma, hepatocellular carcinoma or head and neck squamous cell carcinoma were enrolled in the trial. Before TCR sequencing, CD4+ and CD8+ T cells were separately sorted from peripheral blood. Sequences SGHRS (CDR1) and YFSETQ (CDR2) are obtained from the germline V gene. V is pared back by 0 bases and J by 2 bases, with 9 bases lying between the germline termini. The CDR3, cysteine through phenylalanine, is 14 amino acids long. Solely the CDR3 DNA is kept, with 42 bases framed from the first base.

This receptor chain uses TRBV5-1 and TRBJ2-7, with no D gene named confidently. The sample in question was CD4+ or CD8+ T cells sorted from blood, obtained in a trial of the OX40 agonist ivuxolimab. The sequence derives from an adult with an advanced solid tumor such as melanoma, head and neck, liver or kidney cancer. The sequenced DNA is TGCGCCAGCAGCTTGGTAGCAGCTACCTACGAGCAGTACTTC. The encoded protein is CASSLVAATYEQYF. The CDR3, completed at both ends by the reference TRBV5-1 and TRBJ2-7 genes, gives the full variable domain KAGVTQTPRYLIKTRGQQVTLSCSPISGHRSVSWYQQTPGQGLQFLFEYFSETQRNKGNFPGRFSGRQFSNSRSEMNVSTLELGDSALYLCASSLVAATYEQYFGPGTRLTVT.